This T cell receptor (beta chain) emerged from a study of blood T cell repertoires in COVID-19. Study as a whole: T cells, B-cell-depleted T cells, or PBMCs supplied cDNA or gDNA.

Trimming took off 3 bases at V and 4 bases at J, with 13 bases between the two ends. The germline V gene has CDR1 SGDLS and CDR2 YYNGEE. This CDR3 comprises 14 residues. Per the original data handling: Counts of nucleated cells, estimated from reference gene primer amplification, were obtained. Repertoires were generated with immunoSEQ multiplex PCR, while TCRdb's copy carries only in-frame clones and drops some. That table is the source of V, J and clone size, and D and trimming were worked out from the DNA. This sample has some 130,000 clones, with 55% to 75% found just once. The sequencing input was peripheral blood. This clonotype was obtained from an older woman with acute or convalescent COVID-19. The chain joins TRBV9 to TRBJ1-1, with TRBD1 as a possible D gene (6 bases). CDR3 loop: CASSGGGVSTEAFF. The DNA of the CDR3 is TGTGCCAGCAGCGGAGGGGGGGTGAGCACTGAAGCTTTCTTT.